The clone carrying this T cell receptor (beta chain) was detected ten times or more. Its antigen is as yet unknown. This specimen belongs to a study of neurological immune-mediated disorders. Findings and caveats of the study: Private repertoires in all groups were suggested by the absence of shared CDR3 amino acid sequences among expanded clones across subjects.

TCRdb fed the 5' RACE reads into MiXCR, producing one record per CDR3 protein. The repertoire holds around 90,000 distinct CDR3 sequences, with about 13% as singletons. CDR1 is SGHRS, CDR2 YFSETQ, per germline. V was clipped by 0 bases and J by 2 bases, with 9 bases between them. There are 14 residues in the CDR3. Regarding time point: longitudinal time-point 2. The specimen sequenced was PBMCs. V and J are TRBV5-1 and TRBJ2-7, with D hard to call. The source is a female donor with HTLV-1-associated myelopathy (HAM/TSP). The DNA for the CDR3 is TGCGCCAGCAGCTTGGTTGACCTCACCTACGAGCAGTACTTC. Amino acid sequence: CASSLVDLTYEQYF. Full variable domain (outside the CDR3, taken from reference TRBV5-1 and TRBJ2-7): KAGVTQTPRYLIKTRGQQVTLSCSPISGHRSVSWYQQTPGQGLQFLFEYFSETQRNKGNFPGRFSGRQFSNSRSEMNVSTLELGDSALYLCASSLVDLTYEQYFGPGTRLTVT.